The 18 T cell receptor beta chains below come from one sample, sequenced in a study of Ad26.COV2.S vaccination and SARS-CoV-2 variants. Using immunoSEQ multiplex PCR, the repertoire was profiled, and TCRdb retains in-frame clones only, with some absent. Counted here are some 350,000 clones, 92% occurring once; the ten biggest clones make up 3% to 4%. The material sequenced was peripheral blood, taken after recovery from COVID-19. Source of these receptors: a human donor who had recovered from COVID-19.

CDR3: CASTSEQPKHEAFF. The CDR3 DNA reads TGTGCCAGCACCTCGGAGCAGCCAAAACATGAAGCTTTCTTT. The chain carries TRBV19 and TRBJ1-1; the D is unclear. The CDR3 totals 14 residues. Germline V CDR1 and CDR2: LNHDA, SQIVND (reference sequence). V lost 9 bases and J 7 bases, leaving 21 bases between the germline ends.

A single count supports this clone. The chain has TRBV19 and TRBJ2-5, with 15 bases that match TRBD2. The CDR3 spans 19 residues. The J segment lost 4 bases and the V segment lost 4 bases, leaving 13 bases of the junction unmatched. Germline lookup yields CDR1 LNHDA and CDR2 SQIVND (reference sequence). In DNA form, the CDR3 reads TGTGCCAGTAGTAGACGGACTAGCGGGGGGGCGGCAAAAGGAGAGACCCAGTACTTC. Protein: CASSRRTSGGAAKGETQYF.

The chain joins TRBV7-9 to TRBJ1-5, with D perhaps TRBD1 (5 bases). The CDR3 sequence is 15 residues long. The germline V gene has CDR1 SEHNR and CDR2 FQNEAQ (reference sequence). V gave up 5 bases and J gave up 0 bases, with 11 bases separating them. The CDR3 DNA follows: TGTGCCAGCAGCCCTACGGGGCTTAGCAATCAGCCCCAGCATTTT. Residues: CASSPTGLSNQPQHF.

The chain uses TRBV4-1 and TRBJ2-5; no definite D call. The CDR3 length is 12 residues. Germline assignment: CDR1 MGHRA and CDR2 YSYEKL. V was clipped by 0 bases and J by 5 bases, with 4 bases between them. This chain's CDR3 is CASSQEMETQYF. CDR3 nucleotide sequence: TGCGCCAGCAGCCAAGAAATGGAGACCCAGTACTTC.

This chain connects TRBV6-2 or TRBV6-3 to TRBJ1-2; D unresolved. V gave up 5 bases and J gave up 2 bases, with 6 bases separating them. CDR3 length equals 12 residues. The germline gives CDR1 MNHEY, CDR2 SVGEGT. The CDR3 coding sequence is TGTGCCAGCAGTGTCGGAAACTATGGCTACACCTTC. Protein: CASSVGNYGYTF.

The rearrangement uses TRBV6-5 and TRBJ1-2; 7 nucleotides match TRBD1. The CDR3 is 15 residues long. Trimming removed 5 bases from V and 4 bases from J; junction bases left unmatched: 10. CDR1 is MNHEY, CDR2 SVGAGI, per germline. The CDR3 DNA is TGTGCCAGCAGTAACGGACAGGAGAGGGGCTATGGCTACACCTTC. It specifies CASSNGQERGYGYTF.

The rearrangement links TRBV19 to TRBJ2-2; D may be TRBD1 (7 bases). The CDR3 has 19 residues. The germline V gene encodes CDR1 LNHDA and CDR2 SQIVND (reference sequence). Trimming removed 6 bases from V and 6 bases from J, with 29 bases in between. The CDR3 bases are TGTGCCAGTAGGAAAGACAGGGATTATCGGGACTTGGGTCCCGGGGAGCTGTTTTTT. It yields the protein CASRKDRDYRDLGPGELFF.

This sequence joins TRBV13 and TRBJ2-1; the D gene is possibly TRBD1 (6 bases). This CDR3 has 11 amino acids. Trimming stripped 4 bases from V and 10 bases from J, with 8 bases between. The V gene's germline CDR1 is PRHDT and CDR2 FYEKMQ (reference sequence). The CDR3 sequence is CASSWGLEQFF. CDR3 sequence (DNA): TGTGCCAGCAGCTGGGGGCTAGAGCAGTTCTTC.

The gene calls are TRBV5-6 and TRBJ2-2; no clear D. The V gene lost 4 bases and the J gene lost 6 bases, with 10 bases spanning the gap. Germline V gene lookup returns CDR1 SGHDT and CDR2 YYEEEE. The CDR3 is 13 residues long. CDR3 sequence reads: CASSPGLPGELFF. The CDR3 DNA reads TGTGCCAGCAGCCCAGGTCTTCCCGGGGAGCTGTTTTTT.

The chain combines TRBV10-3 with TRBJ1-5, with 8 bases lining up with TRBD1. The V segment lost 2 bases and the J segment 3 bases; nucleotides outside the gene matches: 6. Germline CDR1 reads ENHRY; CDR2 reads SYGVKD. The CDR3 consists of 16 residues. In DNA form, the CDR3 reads TGTGCCATCAGTGAGCAACAGGGGGTTGCCAATCAGCCCCAGCATTTT. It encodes CAISEQQGVANQPQHF.

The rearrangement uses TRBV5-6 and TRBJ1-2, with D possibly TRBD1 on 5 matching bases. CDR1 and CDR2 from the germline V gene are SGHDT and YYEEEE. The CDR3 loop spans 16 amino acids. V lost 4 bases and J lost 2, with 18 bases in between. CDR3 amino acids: CASSHRRRRGNYGYTF. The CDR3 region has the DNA TGTGCCAGCAGCCATCGGCGGCGGAGGGGAAACTATGGCTACACCTTC.

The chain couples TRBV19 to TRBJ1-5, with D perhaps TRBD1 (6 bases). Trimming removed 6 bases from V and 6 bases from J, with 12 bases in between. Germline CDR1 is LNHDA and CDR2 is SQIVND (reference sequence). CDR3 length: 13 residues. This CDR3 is CASSPTGFQPQHF. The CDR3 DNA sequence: TGTGCCAGTAGCCCCACAGGGTTTCAGCCCCAGCATTTT.

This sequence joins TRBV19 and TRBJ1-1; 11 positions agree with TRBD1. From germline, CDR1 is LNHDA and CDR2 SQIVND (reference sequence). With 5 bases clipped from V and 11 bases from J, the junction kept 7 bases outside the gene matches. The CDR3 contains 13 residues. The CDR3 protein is CASSGQGALDAFF. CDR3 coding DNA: TGTGCCAGTAGTGGACAGGGGGCTTTGGATGCTTTCTTT.

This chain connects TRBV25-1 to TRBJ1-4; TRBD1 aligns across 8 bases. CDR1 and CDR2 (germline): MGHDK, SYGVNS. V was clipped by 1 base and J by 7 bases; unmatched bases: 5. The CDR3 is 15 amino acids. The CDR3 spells CASSEFKDRVEKLFF. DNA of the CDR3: TGTGCCAGCAGTGAATTTAAGGACAGGGTTGAAAAACTGTTTTTT.

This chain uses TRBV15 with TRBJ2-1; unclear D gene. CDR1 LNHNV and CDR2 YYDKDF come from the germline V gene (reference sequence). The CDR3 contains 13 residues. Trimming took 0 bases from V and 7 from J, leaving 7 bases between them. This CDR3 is CATSRDGVNEQFF. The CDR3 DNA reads TGTGCCACCAGCAGAGATGGAGTTAATGAGCAGTTCTTC.

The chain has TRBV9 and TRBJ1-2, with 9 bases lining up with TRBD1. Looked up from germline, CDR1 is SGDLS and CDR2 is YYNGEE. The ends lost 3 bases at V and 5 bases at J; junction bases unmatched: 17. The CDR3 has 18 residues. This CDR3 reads CASSAHTTRDREWYGYTF. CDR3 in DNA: TGTGCCAGCAGCGCCCATACAACCCGGGACAGGGAATGGTATGGCTACACCTTC.

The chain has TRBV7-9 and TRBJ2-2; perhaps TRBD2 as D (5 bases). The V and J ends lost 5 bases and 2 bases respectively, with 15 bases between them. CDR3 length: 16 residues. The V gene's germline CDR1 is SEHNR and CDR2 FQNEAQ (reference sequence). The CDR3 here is CASSARREGNTGELFF. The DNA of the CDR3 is TGTGCCAGCAGCGCCCGTCGCGAGGGTAACACCGGGGAGCTGTTTTTT.

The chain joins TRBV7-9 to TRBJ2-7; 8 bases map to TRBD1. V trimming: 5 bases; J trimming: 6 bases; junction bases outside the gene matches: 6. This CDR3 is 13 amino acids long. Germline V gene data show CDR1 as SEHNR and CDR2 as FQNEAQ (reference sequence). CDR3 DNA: TGTGCCAGCAGCCCCTCCACAGGGGGCGAGCAGTACTTC. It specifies CASSPSTGGEQYF.